A single sample is the source of the 14 T cell receptor beta chains below, sequenced in a study of T cells in women clearing cervical HPV infection. Profiled with immunoSEQ multiplex PCR; TCRdb holds only in-frame clones, not every one. The sample table includes around 30,000 clones. The sequenced sample was blood buffy coat. Receptors were obtained from a woman between 18 and 70 years old with a cervical HPV16 infection that either progressed to CIN3+ or cleared (not recorded which).

As regards this clone: The sequenced fragment ends 3 residues before the CDR3 boundary, so the rest is inferred from the germline J gene. This chain joins TRBV20-1 and TRBJ2-7; 9 bases agree with TRBD2. Trimming took 0 bases from V and 5 from J; bases not matched to a gene: 8. Germline CDR1 reads DFQATT; CDR2 reads SNEGSKA (reference sequence). The CDR3 contains 15 residues. The covered CDR3 bases are TGCAGTGCTAGAGACCCGACTAGCGGAATGAACGAG. Amino acids: CSARDPTSGMNE. The entire CDR3 sequence reads CSARDPTSGMNEQYF.

A remark on this clone: The CDR3 end falls 3 residues outside the read, so it is completed with the germline J gene. The chain employs TRBV19 and TRBJ2-7; D may be TRBD1 (6 bases). Trimming took off 6 bases at V and 5 bases at J, with 11 bases between the two ends. The CDR3 consists of 12 residues. From germline, CDR1 is LNHDA and CDR2 SQIVND (reference sequence). This CDR3 reads CASSLQGNEQYF. Incomplete CDR3 DNA: TGTGCCAGTAGCTTACAGGGTAACGAG.

A note on this clone: The CDR3 is cut off 3 residues early in the read; its end comes from the germline J gene. This chain joins TRBV5-1 and TRBJ2-1, with 7 bases identical to TRBD1. There are 14 residues in the CDR3. Germline lookup yields CDR1 SGHRS and CDR2 YFSETQ. The V and J ends lost 4 bases and 5 bases, in that order; junction bases with no gene match: 6. The sequenced CDR3 bases are TGCGCCAGCAGCGAACAGGGGAAACACAATGAG. It translates to CASSEQGKHNE. The CDR3 in full is CASSEQGKHNEQFF.

Concerning this clone itself: The CDR3 end is not reached by the read, which stops 3 residues before it; the germline J gene fills it in. The chain joins TRBV4-1 to TRBJ1-1; possible D gene TRBD1, 5 bases. V was trimmed by 0 bases and J by 1 base, leaving 9 bases between them. Per germline, CDR1 MGHRA and CDR2 YSYEKL. This CDR3 is 15 amino acids long. The CDR3 spells CASSQDPQGNTEAFF. CDR3 bases read: TGCGCCAGCAGCCAAGATCCCCAGGGGAACACTGAA.

For this clone: The read comes to an end 3 residues before the CDR3 does, leaving the germline J gene to fill in the end. The rearrangement joins TRBV5-1 to TRBJ2-5; the match to TRBD1 covers 9 bases. Per the germline V gene, CDR1 is SGHRS and CDR2 is YFSETQ. V was clipped by 3 bases and J by 2 bases; unmatched bases: 2. This CDR3 spans 14 amino acids. The sequenced part of the CDR3 DNA is TGCGCCAGCAGCTCGACAGGGGGGCAAGAGACC. It translates to CASSSTGGQET. The whole CDR3 reads CASSSTGGQETQYF.

The CDR3: CASSENLAGENIQYF. The covered CDR3 bases are TGCGCCAGCAGTGAGAACCTAGCGGGAGAAAACATT. The chain links TRBV10-2 to TRBJ2-4, with 10 bases identical to TRBD2. The CDR3 goes on 3 residues after the read ends, and that part is filled in from the germline J gene. This CDR3 spans 15 amino acids. Germline values: CDR1 WSHSY, CDR2 SAAADI. The junction had 3 bases not matched to a gene; V was cut back by 2 bases and J by 5 bases.

A word on this clone: The read stops 3 residues short of the end of the CDR3; the missing end is completed from the germline J gene. The J gene is TRBJ2-5, the V gene TRBV2; TRBD1 matches at 11 bases. Germline-derived CDR1 and CDR2 are SNHLY and FYNNEI. CDR3 length equals 14 residues. After removal of 4 bases from V and 4 bases from J, the junction contained 2 bases not matched to a gene. The CDR3 region is CASSGTGGRETQYF. CDR3 DNA, as far as it was read: TGTGCCAGCAGTGGGACAGGGGGCAGAGAGACC.

The CDR3 region is CASSLFLTDTQYF. CDR3 DNA (partial): TGTGCCAGCAGCTTATTTCTCACAGATACG. This chain links TRBV11-2 with TRBJ2-3, with D hard to call. The CDR3 is cut off 3 residues early in the read; its end comes from the germline J gene. The germline CDR1 and CDR2 sequences are SGHAT and FQNNGV. This CDR3 spans 13 amino acids. V dropped 2 bases and J dropped 2 bases, with 5 bases sitting between them.

In regard to this clone: The read stops 3 residues short of the end of the CDR3; the missing end is completed from the germline J gene. J is TRBJ1-5 and V is TRBV6-1; a weak D match, TRBD1 (6 bases). Germline CDR1 reads MNHNS; CDR2 reads SASEGT. The length of the CDR3 is 16 residues. V lost 2 bases and J lost 7, with 18 bases in between. The CDR3 here is CASSESRGRGFQPQHF. The covered CDR3 bases are TGTGCCAGCAGTGAATCTAGGGGCAGGGGATTCCAGCCC.

Concerning this clone itself: The read finishes 3 residues shy of the CDR3 end, and the germline J gene is used to complete it. The rearrangement links TRBV7-2 to TRBJ1-1; no reliable D call. This CDR3 spans 13 amino acids. Between the trimmed V and J ends, which lost 5 bases and 4 bases, there was a span of 11 bases. In germline, CDR1 is SGHTA, CDR2 FQGNSA. Incomplete CDR3 DNA: TGTGCCAGCAGCCCTAGGATCGGCACTGAA. It codes for CASSPRIGTE. The entire CDR3 sequence reads CASSPRIGTEAFF.

As concerns this clone: The missing CDR3 end, 3 residues past where the read stops, is filled in from the germline J gene. The rearrangement joins TRBV30 to TRBJ1-2; TRBD1 aligns across 7 bases. Germline lookup yields CDR1 GTSNPN and CDR2 SVGIG (reference sequence). CDR3 length: 12 residues. The sequenced part of the CDR3 DNA is TGTGCCTGGAGACCGACAGGGCGCGGC. Amino acid sequence: CAWRPTGRG. The full CDR3 protein reads CAWRPTGRGYTF.

Notes on this clone: The CDR3 end falls 3 residues outside the read, so it is completed with the germline J gene. The genes are TRBV6-2 or TRBV6-3 and TRBJ2-1; D unclear. V shed 6 bases and J shed 4 bases, with 4 bases lying between them. CDR1 and CDR2 (germline): MNHEY, SVGEGT. The CDR3 loop spans 11 amino acids. The CDR3 loop reads CASSLYNEQFF. The sequenced part of the CDR3 DNA is TGTGCCAGCAGCCTATACAATGAG.

With regard to this clone: The observed sequence ends 3 residues before the CDR3 terminus, with the missing tail filled in from the germline J gene. The chain recombines TRBV7-2 with TRBJ2-1; D is perhaps TRBD1 (5 bases). The CDR3 loop spans 13 amino acids. V shed 4 bases and J shed 8 bases, with 12 bases lying between them. Germline V gene sequence: CDR1 SGHTA, CDR2 FQGNSA. The CDR3 spells CASSSGYHDEQFF. Partial CDR3 DNA: TGTGCCAGCAGCTCAGGGTATCACGATGAG.

Notes on this clone: The CDR3 end lies 3 residues beyond the end of the read and is filled in from the germline J gene. The chain carries TRBV20-1 and TRBJ2-3, with a weak D call TRBD1 (5 bases). CDR1 is DFQATT, CDR2 SNEGSKA, per germline (reference sequence). Trimming shortened V by 0 bases and J by 3 bases, and 10 bases separated the two germline ends. The CDR3 totals 14 residues. CDR3 sequence reads: CSAREGEGTDTQYF. CDR3 bases read: TGCAGTGCTAGAGAAGGGGAAGGGACAGATACG.